A selection of T cell receptor beta chains follows, all from one sample in a study of shared clonotypes between healthy human individuals. Profiling relied on immunoSEQ multiplex PCR, and the TCRdb table lists in-frame clones only, not all of them. This table holds about 2 million clones, over 85% found once. Sequencing input: naive CD8+ T cells sorted from blood. The receptors stem from a man in his late teens or twenties in good health. Both conserved end residues are part of each CDR3. Each record gives: J gene, CDR3 length, D gene, V gene, clone size, CDR3 protein, CDR3 DNA. D genes are given only for firm matches. Size tells how often a clone was seen (once, few, many) or the class of an expanded clone, and some rows leave it out.

J: TRBJ2-7; length: 14; D: .; V: TRBV27; size: .; CDR3: CASSTGGRSYEQYF; DNA: TGTGCCAGCAGTACCGGGGGAAGATCCTACGAGCAGTACTTC
J: TRBJ1-1; length: 14; D: .; V: TRBV6-6; size: .; CDR3: CAISDRSKNTEAFF; DNA: TGTGCCATCTCAGACAGATCAAAGAACACTGAAGCTTTCTTT
J: TRBJ2-2; length: 13; D: .; V: TRBV30; size: .; CDR3: CAWSVLDTGELFF; DNA: TGTGCCTGGAGTGTACTAGACACCGGGGAGCTGTTTTTT
J: TRBJ1-1; length: 15; D: .; V: TRBV6-6; size: .; CDR3: CASSLTRSMNTEAFF; DNA: TGTGCCAGCAGTTTAACAAGGTCTATGAACACTGAAGCTTTCTTT
J: TRBJ1-1; length: 13; D: .; V: TRBV4-1; size: .; CDR3: CASSRGGPTEAFF; DNA: TGCGCCAGCAGCCGAGGGGGTCCCACTGAAGCTTTCTTT
J: TRBJ2-1; length: 12; D: .; V: TRBV5-1; size: .; CDR3: CASSPGGNEQFF; DNA: TGCGCCAGCAGCCCTGGGGGCAATGAGCAGTTCTTC
J: TRBJ2-7; length: 13; D: TRBD1; V: TRBV6-1; size: .; CDR3: CASGWTGSYEQYF; DNA: TGTGCCAGCGGATGGACAGGGTCCTACGAGCAGTACTTC
J: TRBJ2-7; length: 15; D: TRBD1; V: TRBV4-1; size: .; CDR3: CASNQGQGEGREQYF; DNA: TGCGCCAGCAACCAAGGACAGGGGGAGGGACGGGAGCAGTACTTC
J: TRBJ2-7; length: 15; D: TRBD2; V: TRBV5-6; size: .; CDR3: CASSLRLAGDYEQYF; DNA: TGTGCCAGCAGCTTAAGACTAGCGGGGGATTACGAGCAGTACTTC
J: TRBJ2-3; length: 14; D: .; V: TRBV6-1; size: .; CDR3: CASGDLGDSDTQYF; DNA: TGTGCCAGCGGAGACCTGGGAGACTCCGATACGCAGTATTTT
J: TRBJ2-2; length: 16; D: TRBD2; V: TRBV28; size: once; CDR3: CASSLTGLPTTGELFF; DNA: TGTGCCAGCAGTCTTACGGGACTACCTACCACCGGGGAGCTGTTTTTT
J: TRBJ1-1; length: 11; D: .; V: TRBV28; size: .; CDR3: CAITGSTEAFF; DNA: TGTGCTATTACAGGGTCGACTGAAGCTTTCTTT
J: TRBJ2-7; length: 15; D: TRBD1; V: TRBV7-9; size: .; CDR3: CASSLGQGTRYEQYF; DNA: TGTGCCAGCAGCTTGGGACAGGGGACCCGTTACGAGCAGTACTTC
J: TRBJ2-5; length: 12; D: .; V: TRBV25-1; size: .; CDR3: CASSGGLETQYF; DNA: TGTGCCAGCAGTGGGGGGCTGGAGACCCAGTACTTC
J: TRBJ2-7; length: 14; D: TRBD2; V: TRBV14; size: .; CDR3: CASSPGLAAYEQYF; DNA: TGTGCCAGCAGCCCGGGACTAGCGGCCTACGAGCAGTACTTC
J: TRBJ2-3; length: 14; D: TRBD1; V: TRBV6-5; size: .; CDR3: CASSKDRDTDTQYF; DNA: TGTGCCAGCAGTAAGGACAGGGACACAGATACGCAGTATTTT
J: TRBJ2-1; length: 14; D: TRBD2; V: TRBV28; size: .; CDR3: CASSLLAGGYEQFF; DNA: TGTGCCAGCAGTTTATTAGCGGGGGGCTATGAGCAGTTCTTC
J: TRBJ1-5; length: 15; D: TRBD1; V: TRBV19; size: .; CDR3: CASSRGQGSNQPQHF; DNA: TGTGCCAGTAGTAGGGGACAGGGGAGCAATCAGCCCCAGCATTTT
J: TRBJ2-3; length: 13; D: .; V: TRBV6-5; size: .; CDR3: CASGAGSTDTQYF; DNA: TGTGCCAGCGGGGCAGGGAGCACAGATACGCAGTATTTT
J: TRBJ2-3; length: 12; D: .; V: TRBV15; size: .; CDR3: CATSSQVDTQYF; DNA: TGTGCCACCAGCAGCCAGGTGGATACGCAGTATTTT
J: TRBJ2-1; length: 16; D: .; V: TRBV27; size: once; CDR3: CASSFVGYSSYNEQFF; DNA: TGTGCCAGCAGTTTTGTCGGGTACAGCTCCTACAATGAGCAGTTCTTC
J: TRBJ2-7; length: 11; D: .; V: TRBV5-4; size: .; CDR3: CASSFGREQYF; DNA: TGTGCCAGCAGCTTCGGTCGCGAGCAGTACTTC
J: TRBJ2-7; length: 13; D: .; V: TRBV27; size: .; CDR3: CASSPRADYEQYF; DNA: TGTGCCAGCAGCCCACGGGCGGACTACGAGCAGTACTTC
J: TRBJ2-2; length: 15; D: TRBD2; V: TRBV7-9; size: .; CDR3: CASSSGRVYTGELFF; DNA: TGTGCCAGCAGCTCGGGGAGGGTGTACACCGGGGAGCTGTTTTTT
J: TRBJ2-7; length: 14; D: .; V: TRBV5-1; size: .; CDR3: CASSWTDRSYEQYF; DNA: TGCGCCAGCAGTTGGACGGATAGATCCTACGAGCAGTACTTC
J: TRBJ2-7; length: 15; D: TRBD2; V: TRBV19; size: .; CDR3: CASSPGTSGSYEQYF; DNA: TGTGCCAGTTCACCCGGGACTAGCGGCTCCTACGAGCAGTACTTC
J: TRBJ2-7; length: 16; D: .; V: TRBV4-3; size: .; CDR3: CASSQEGPRQGGEQYF; DNA: TGCGCCAGCAGCCAAGAAGGCCCTCGACAGGGAGGGGAGCAGTACTTC
J: TRBJ1-2; length: 15; D: .; V: TRBV9; size: .; CDR3: CASSHSGGQFYGYTF; DNA: TGTGCCAGCAGCCACAGCGGCGGGCAGTTCTATGGCTACACCTTC
J: TRBJ2-7; length: 12; D: TRBD1; V: TRBV7-2; size: .; CDR3: CASSSQGDEQYF; DNA: TGTGCCAGCAGCTCACAGGGGGATGAGCAGTACTTC
J: TRBJ1-3; length: 14; D: .; V: TRBV28; size: .; CDR3: CASSFWGDGNTIYF; DNA: TGTGCCAGCAGTTTCTGGGGGGATGGAAACACCATATATTTT
J: TRBJ2-5; length: 16; D: TRBD1; V: TRBV28; size: .; CDR3: CASSTGTVSPRETQYF; DNA: TGTGCCAGCAGCACCGGGACAGTTTCACCCCGAGAGACCCAGTACTTC
J: TRBJ2-5; length: 13; D: .; V: TRBV5-4; size: .; CDR3: CASSGERGETQYF; DNA: TGTGCCAGCAGCGGAGAGCGCGGAGAGACCCAGTACTTC
J: TRBJ2-3; length: 14; D: .; V: TRBV6-1; size: .; CDR3: CASSDLAMTDTQYF; DNA: TGTGCCAGCAGTGACCTAGCGATGACAGATACGCAGTATTTT
J: TRBJ1-3; length: 15; D: .; V: TRBV4-1; size: .; CDR3: CASSQGPGEGNTIYF; DNA: TGCGCCAGCAGCCAAGGGCCAGGGGAGGGAAACACCATATATTTT
J: TRBJ2-7; length: 13; D: TRBD1; V: TRBV6-1; size: once; CDR3: CASNHRGGYEQYF; DNA: TGTGCCAGCAACCACAGGGGTGGCTACGAGCAGTACTTC
J: TRBJ2-7; length: 14; D: .; V: TRBV6-5; size: once; CDR3: CASSYFSGSYEQYF; DNA: TGTGCCAGCAGTTACTTCTCAGGCTCCTACGAGCAGTACTTC
J: TRBJ2-1; length: 15; D: .; V: TRBV6-5; size: few; CDR3: CASSYSGSSYNEQFF; DNA: TGTGCCAGCAGTTACAGCGGAAGCTCCTACAATGAGCAGTTCTTC